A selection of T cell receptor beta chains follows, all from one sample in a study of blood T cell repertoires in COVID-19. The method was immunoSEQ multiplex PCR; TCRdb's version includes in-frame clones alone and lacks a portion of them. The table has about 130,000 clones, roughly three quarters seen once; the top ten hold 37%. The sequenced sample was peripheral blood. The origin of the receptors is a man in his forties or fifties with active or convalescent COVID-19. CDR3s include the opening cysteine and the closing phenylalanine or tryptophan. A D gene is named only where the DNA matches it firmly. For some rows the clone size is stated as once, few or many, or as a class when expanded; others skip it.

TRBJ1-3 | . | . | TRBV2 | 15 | TGTGCCAGCAGACCCACAGGGAACGGAGGAAACACCATATATTTT | CASRPTGNGGNTIYF
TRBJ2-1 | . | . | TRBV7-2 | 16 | TGTGCCAGCAGCTACTACAGGGCCAGCTCCTACAATGAGCAGTTCTTC | CASSYYRASSYNEQFF
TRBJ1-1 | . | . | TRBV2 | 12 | TGTGCCAGCAGAATCGGGAACACTGAAGCTTTCTTT | CASRIGNTEAFF
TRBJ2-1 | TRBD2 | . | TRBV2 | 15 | TGTGCCACCTTATCGGGGACTAGCGGGATAAATGAGCAGTTCTTC | CATLSGTSGINEQFF
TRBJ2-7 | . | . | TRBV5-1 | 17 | TGCGCCAGCAGCTTGGATTCGGACTCATCGAGCTCCTACGAGCAGTACTTC | CASSLDSDSSSSYEQYF
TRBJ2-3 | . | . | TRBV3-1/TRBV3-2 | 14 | TGTGCCAGCAGCCGGGACTTTAGCACAGATACGCAGTATTTT | CASSRDFSTDTQYF
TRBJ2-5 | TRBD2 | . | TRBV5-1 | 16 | TGCGCCAGCAGGGGGATGACTAGCGGGGCCCAAGAGACCCAGTACTTC | CASRGMTSGAQETQYF
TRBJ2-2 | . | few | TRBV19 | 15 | TGTGCCAGTAGTCCCCTAGGGGTGAACACCGGGGAGCTGTTTTTT | CASSPLGVNTGELFF
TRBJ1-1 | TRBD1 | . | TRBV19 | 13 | TGTGCCAGTACCCCGACAGGGGGCACTGAAGCTTTCTTT | CASTPTGGTEAFF
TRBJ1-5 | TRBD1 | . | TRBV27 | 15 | TGTGCCAGCAGTTTCGGGACAGCCCAATCCCAGCCCCAGCATTTT | CASSFGTAQSQPQHF